This TCR beta chain was captured by sequencing in a study of T cells in Graves' hyperthyroidism and ophthalmopathy. Amplified TCR beta CDR3 regions came from RNA transcripts. A set of HTBI primers served as the primers for a first-round RT-PCR of the TCR CDR3. MiXCR, applied by TCRdb to the multiplex PCR reads, yields one record per CDR3 protein. The sample has roughly 400,000 distinct CDR3 sequences, approximately 14% seen once. Participants, patients aged 18 to 65, had newly diagnosed hyperthyroidism with a duration under 2 months. Germline lookup yields CDR1 DFQATT and CDR2 SNEGSKA (reference sequence). V was pared by 6 bases and J by 9 bases, with 9 bases of the junction left unmatched. This CDR3 comprises 13 residues.

Material for sequencing was blood. This clonotype originated in a woman aged 18-35 years with Graves' hyperthyroidism that later progressed to Graves' ophthalmopathy. The chain joins TRBV20-1 to TRBJ2-1; 9 nucleotides align to TRBD2. The CDR3 DNA reads TGCAGTGCCATAGGGACTAGCATTGGTGAGCAGTTCTTC. Its translation is CSAIGTSIGEQFF.